The present T cell receptor (beta chain) was sequenced within a study of CD4 T cells in relation to SARS-CoV-2 and coronaviruses. Study information: After nine to eleven days of antigen culture, PBMC TCR beta CDR3s were sequenced. Controls used an HIV-1 Nef peptide pool or no peptide.

Using immunoSEQ multiplex PCR, the repertoire was profiled, and TCRdb retains in-frame clones only, with some absent. This sample yields just under 20,000 clones, of which about three quarters are seen a single time; 19% belongs to the top ten. Unexposed donor CD4+ T cells date from about 2011-2019, before the COVID-19 pandemic. The cells were cultured for roughly 11 days before CD4+ T cells were isolated. Testing used SARS-CoV-2 S/N and four cold-coronavirus spikes on unexposed-donor CD4+ T cells, cells permitting. Cultures held roughly 2 million PBMCs per well with about 10 IU/ml IL-2. The germline V gene has CDR1 KGHSH and CDR2 LQKENI. Trimming took off 3 bases at V and 2 bases at J, with 11 bases between the two ends. This CDR3 contains 15 residues. To note about this clone: Antigen: not known. The sample contains more than one DNA sequence encoding this CDR3.

The chain has TRBV18 and TRBJ1-5; D is possibly TRBD1 (5 bases). This clonotype was sampled from a human donor in good health. Sequencing was performed on CD4+ T cells from PBMCs, cultured in vitro. CDR3 sequence (DNA): TGTGCCAGCTCACCGCCGGGGGATGGCAATCAGCCCCAGCATTTT. Protein: CASSPPGDGNQPQHF.